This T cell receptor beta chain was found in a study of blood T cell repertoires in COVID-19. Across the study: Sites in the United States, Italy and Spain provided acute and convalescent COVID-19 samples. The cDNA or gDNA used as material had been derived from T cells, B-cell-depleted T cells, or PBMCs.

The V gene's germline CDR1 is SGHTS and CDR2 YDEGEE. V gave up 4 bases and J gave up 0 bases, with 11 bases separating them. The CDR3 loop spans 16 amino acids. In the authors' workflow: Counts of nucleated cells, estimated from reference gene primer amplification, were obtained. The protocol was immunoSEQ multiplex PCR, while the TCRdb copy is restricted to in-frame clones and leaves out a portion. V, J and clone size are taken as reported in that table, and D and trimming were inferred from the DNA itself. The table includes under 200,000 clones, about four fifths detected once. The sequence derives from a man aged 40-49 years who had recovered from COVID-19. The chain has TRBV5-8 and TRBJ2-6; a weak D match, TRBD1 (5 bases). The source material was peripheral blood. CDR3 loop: CASSQGTLSGANVLTF. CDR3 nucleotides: TGTGCCAGCAGCCAGGGCACCCTCTCTGGGGCCAACGTCCTGACTTTC. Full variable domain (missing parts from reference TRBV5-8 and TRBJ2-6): EAGVTQSPTHLIKTRGQQATLRCSPISGHTSVYWYQQALGLGLQFLLWYDEGEERNRGNFPPRFSGRQFPNYSSELNVNALELEDSALYLCASSQGTLSGANVLTFGAGSRLTVL.